This entry describes one TCR beta chain. Antigen unknown. Negatively enriched CD4+ T cells were divided by CD45RA into naive and memory. The sample originates from a study of shared clonotypes between healthy human individuals. Study-level findings and limits: Naive subsets usually exceeded memory subsets in estimated richness. Represented diversity, genetic and exposure-history alike, was limited by few donors.

The trim removed 4 bases at V and 0 bases at J, leaving 5 bases unmatched. The CDR3 length is 16 residues. Germline values: CDR1 KGHSH, CDR2 LQKENI. Sequencing used immunoSEQ multiplex PCR; TCRdb keeps in-frame clones, though not all of them. The table has around 350,000 clones, less than 75% seen once. The specimen sequenced was memory CD4+ T cells sorted from blood. As for subset: CD45RA-negative fraction. The clonotype was recovered from a man younger than 45 in good health. The rearrangement joins TRBV18 to TRBJ2-3; TRBD2 agrees at 9 bases. The CDR3 region is CASSRLAEGSTDTQYF. CDR3 nucleotides: TGTGCCAGCTCACGACTAGCGGAAGGGAGCACAGATACGCAGTATTTT.